These 30 T cell receptor beta chains were all obtained from the same sample, sequenced in a study of human T cells and chemical hapten exposure. TCRdb reprocessed the RACE reads with MiXCR, giving one entry per CDR3 protein. The sample holds tens of thousands of distinct CDR3 sequences, 8% to 13% seen once. Time point reported: patch test 2, 6 weeks after DPC sensitization. Treatment denoted: therapeutic diphenylcyclopropenone sensitization with weekly scalp DPC. The material was whole blood, obtained in connection with sensitization to the hapten diphenylcyclopropenone (DPC). The receptors come from a woman aged 45-59 years with alopecia areata. Some clones in this sample may be carry-over from other donors' samples.

This clonotype appeared a few times. This chain uses TRBV30 with TRBJ2-5, with a tentative D call TRBD2 (6 bases). Trimming took 7 bases from V and 1 from J, leaving 22 bases between them. Germline V lookup: CDR1 GTSNPN, CDR2 SVGIG (reference sequence). This CDR3 comprises 16 residues. For the CDR3, the DNA is TGTGCCTCTGGAGGGCAGGTTCTGGATATCCAAGAGACCCAGTACTTC. Protein: CASGGQVLDIQETQYF.

There are many counts of this clonotype. This chain connects TRBV5-5 to TRBJ1-5; 10 nucleotides match TRBD1. The CDR3 covers 14 residues. The J segment lost 4 bases and the V segment lost 4 bases, leaving 2 bases of the junction unmatched. Germline values: CDR1 SGHKS, CDR2 YYEKEE (reference sequence). The CDR3 DNA reads TGTGCCAGCAGCGGGGGACAGGGGAATCAGCCCCAGCATTTT. Its translation is CASSGGQGNQPQHF.

This chain joins TRBV7-2 and TRBJ1-4; 7 bases match TRBD1. Germline lookup yields CDR1 SGHTA and CDR2 FQGNSA. The CDR3 is 16 amino acids. Trimming took 5 bases from V and 12 from J; bases not matched to a gene: 18. The CDR3 nucleotides are TGTGCCAGCAGCCGACAGGGTGGAGGATTCATCTCGGAACTGTTTTTT. Translated: CASSRQGGGFISELFF.

This chain uses TRBV20-1 with TRBJ2-7; perhaps TRBD2 as D (5 bases). The CDR3 spans 11 residues. V was shortened by 6 bases and J by 7 bases, with 13 bases between the two germline ends. In germline, CDR1 is DFQATT, CDR2 SNEGSKA (reference sequence). CDR3 nucleotide sequence: TGCAGTGCCCCGGCGGGTCGGGAGCAGTACTTC. It yields the protein CSAPAGREQYF.

Many counts were recorded for this clonotype. This chain joins TRBV18 and TRBJ1-1, with D unclear. The CDR3 consists of 12 residues. Germline V gives CDR1 KGHSH, CDR2 LQKENI. V was clipped by 6 bases and J by 8 bases, with 13 bases between them. The DNA for the CDR3 is TGTGCCAGCTCTCGAGAAGTCGCGGAAGCTTTCTTT. It encodes CASSREVAEAFF.

This clonotype was observed many times. This sequence joins TRBV7-9 and TRBJ1-5; TRBD1 might be the D (5 bases). The CDR3 sequence is 16 residues long. In germline, CDR1 is SEHNR, CDR2 FQNEAQ (reference sequence). Trimming cost V 5 bases and J 4 bases, with 18 bases left between them. Here the CDR3 DNA reads TGTGCCAGCAGCCCAAAAGGGGACGGGGGAAATCAGCCCCAGCATTTT. As protein: CASSPKGDGGNQPQHF. Full variable domain (outside the CDR3, taken from reference TRBV7-9 and TRBJ1-5): DTGVSQNPRHKITKRGQNVTFRCDPISEHNRLYWYRQTLGQGPEFLTYFQNEAQLEKSRLLSDRFSAERPKGSFSTLEIQRTEQGDSAMYLCASSPKGDGGNQPQHFGDGTRLSIL.

This chain uses TRBV6-6 with TRBJ1-6; D is undetermined. The germline CDR1 and CDR2 sequences are MNHNY and SVGAGI (reference sequence). This CDR3 region has 13 residues. The V and J ends lost 5 bases and 7 bases respectively, with 9 bases between them. CDR3 nucleotide sequence: TGTGCCAGCAGTACGACCGGAAATTCACCCCTCCACTTT. Translated: CASSTTGNSPLHF.

The chain is built from TRBV24-1 and TRBJ2-5; D may be TRBD1 or TRBD2 (5 bases each). Germline V CDR1 and CDR2: KGHDR, SFDVKD. V was trimmed by 3 bases and J by 2 bases, leaving 12 bases between them. CDR3 length: 15 residues. In DNA, the CDR3 is TGTGCCACCAGTGATACTAGGACACAACAAGAGACCCAGTACTTC. This sequence encodes CATSDTRTQQETQYF.

The V call is TRBV6-6, the J call TRBJ2-3, with 8 bases identical to TRBD2. From germline, CDR1 is MNHNY and CDR2 SVGAGI (reference sequence). J gave up 0 bases and V 0 bases, and 11 bases lay outside the gene matches. The CDR3 loop spans 19 amino acids. CDR3 sequence (DNA): TGTGCCAGCAGTTACTCAGGCTTTTCTGAGCGGGGGAGCACAGATACGCAGTATTTT. Encoded protein: CASSYSGFSERGSTDTQYF.

This clonotype has a handful of counts. The chain carries TRBV20-1 and TRBJ1-2; TRBD1 matches at 8 bases. Trimming took 1 base from V and 6 from J; bases not matched to a gene: 7. CDR1 and CDR2 from the germline V gene are DFQATT and SNEGSKA (reference sequence). This CDR3 region has 14 residues. Here the CDR3 DNA reads TGCAGTGCTAGAGGCCGACAGGGGTACCATGGCTACACCTTC. Translation: CSARGRQGYHGYTF.

The rearrangement joins TRBV7-9 to TRBJ1-5; 8 nucleotides match TRBD1. Germline V lookup: CDR1 SEHNR, CDR2 FQNEAQ (reference sequence). J gave up 0 bases and V 1 base, and 5 bases lay outside the gene matches. This CDR3 comprises 17 residues. Here the CDR3 DNA reads TGTGCCAGCAGCTTAGGGGGACAGGCTCTTAGCAATCAGCCCCAGCATTTT. Translated: CASSLGGQALSNQPQHF.

The chain recombines TRBV28 with TRBJ2-7; D remains unclear. The CDR3 sequence is 14 residues long. Germline V gene data show CDR1 as MDHEN and CDR2 as SYDVKM. V dropped 3 bases and J dropped 0 bases, with 9 bases sitting between them. As DNA, the CDR3 is TGTGCCAGCAGTTTGGCGGAAAGCTCCTACGAGCAGTACTTC. Amino acids: CASSLAESSYEQYF. Supplemented by reference TRBV28 and TRBJ2-7, the full variable domain reads DVKVTQSSRYLVKRTGEKVFLECVQDMDHENMFWYRQDPGLGLRLIYFSYDVKMKEKGDIPEGYSVSREKKERFSLILESASTNQTSMYLCASSLAESSYEQYFGPGTRLTVT.

The sample holds a few counts of this clonotype. The chain carries TRBV5-1 and TRBJ2-7, with 7 bases lining up with TRBD1. The germline V gene encodes CDR1 SGHRS and CDR2 YFSETQ. This CDR3 has 13 amino acids. V gave up 4 bases and J gave up 2 bases; unmatched junction bases: 3. CDR3 protein: CASSPDRPYEQYF. The DNA of the CDR3 is TGCGCCAGCAGCCCGGACAGGCCCTACGAGCAGTACTTC.

This chain uses TRBV6-5 with TRBJ1-2; D is possibly TRBD1 (6 bases). CDR1 MNHEY and CDR2 SVGAGI come from the germline V gene. With 6 bases removed from V and 6 bases from J, the gap between germline ends came to 11 bases. This CDR3 region has 12 residues. The CDR3 sequence: CASREGGHGYTF. The CDR3 coding sequence is TGTGCCAGCAGAGAGGGGGGGCATGGCTACACCTTC.

The genes are TRBV7-2 and TRBJ2-1; TRBD2 aligns across 9 bases. The germline V gene encodes CDR1 SGHTA and CDR2 FQGNSA. Trimming cost V 5 bases and J 7 bases; bases outside gene matches: 9. The CDR3 spans 15 residues. CDR3 in amino acids: CASSPRLAGRNEQFF. The CDR3 nucleotides are TGTGCCAGCAGCCCACGGCTAGCGGGAAGGAATGAGCAGTTCTTC.

This clonotype was detected many times. The chain combines TRBV5-4 with TRBJ2-1; 12 bases match TRBD2. There are 16 residues in the CDR3. Germline values: CDR1 SGHNT, CDR2 YYREEE (reference sequence). V gave up 4 bases and J gave up 10 bases; unmatched junction bases: 12. CDR3 in DNA: TGTGCCAGCAGCAATCTAGCGGGAGGGCCTTACCGGGAGCAGTTCTTC. Its protein product is CASSNLAGGPYREQFF.

The rearrangement uses TRBV9 and TRBJ2-1; D could derive from TRBD1 or TRBD2 (6 bases each). CDR3 length: 15 residues. Germline V gives CDR1 SGDLS, CDR2 YYNGEE. With 3 bases removed from V and 2 bases from J, the gap between germline ends came to 12 bases. CDR3 DNA: TGTGCCAGCAGCGCCAGGGGAGGAGCCTACAATGAGCAGTTCTTC. Its translation is CASSARGGAYNEQFF.

This clonotype has just a few counts. The rearrangement links TRBV16 to TRBJ2-5; D might be TRBD2 (6 bases). Germline values: CDR1 KGHSY, CDR2 FQNENV. V lost 2 bases and J 0 bases, leaving 13 bases between the germline ends. The CDR3 has 16 residues. This chain's CDR3 is CASSQAGTSYQETQYF. The CDR3, as DNA: TGTGCCAGCAGCCAAGCCGGGACTTCGTACCAAGAGACCCAGTACTTC.

This rearrangement joins TRBV11-2 to TRBJ1-4; maybe TRBD1 (5 bases). The CDR3 runs to 15 residues. CDR1 and CDR2 from the germline V gene are SGHAT and FQNNGV. Trimming pared 6 bases from V and 10 bases from J, leaving 21 bases between. The CDR3 DNA follows: TGTGCCAGCAGACCTACAGGCGTTCGGACCACAAAACTGTTTTTT. It is translated as CASRPTGVRTTKLFF.

In this sample, this clonotype turned up many times. J is TRBJ1-1 and V is TRBV14; TRBD1 agrees at 7 bases. Germline V gene data show CDR1 as SGHDN and CDR2 as FVKESK. The CDR3 length is 14 residues. V trimming: 8 bases; J trimming: 7 bases; junction bases outside the gene matches: 13. The DNA for the CDR3 is TGTGCCAGCCGACGAACAGGGGATCGGGTTGAAGCTTTCTTT. Its translation: CASRRTGDRVEAFF.

This clonotype was observed many times. This chain links TRBV18 with TRBJ2-1; D not resolved. Trimming removed 1 base at V and 15 bases at J, with 13 bases between. This CDR3 comprises 12 residues. Per germline, CDR1 KGHSH and CDR2 LQKENI. The CDR3 loop is CASSPRGQVPFF. CDR3 coding DNA: TGTGCCAGCTCACCACGAGGCCAAGTCCCGTTCTTC.

This clonotype was found many times. The V gene is TRBV3-1, the J gene TRBJ1-6, with D possibly matching TRBD1 (5 bases). Trimming pared 0 bases from V and 7 bases from J, leaving 10 bases between. Germline-derived CDR1 and CDR2 are LGHDT and YNNKEL (reference sequence). This CDR3 is built from 15 residues. CDR3 DNA: TGTGCCAGCAGCCAAGAGGGACGGAGGAATTCACCCCTCCACTTT. The encoded protein is CASSQEGRRNSPLHF.

V usage is TRBV2 and J usage is TRBJ2-2; 8 nucleotides line up with TRBD2. V was pared by 4 bases and J by 7 bases, with 8 bases of the junction left unmatched. The CDR3 extends over 15 amino acids. Germline V gene sequence: CDR1 SNHLY, CDR2 FYNNEI. CDR3 sequence reads: CASSGSGSGVGELFF. As DNA, the CDR3 is TGTGCCAGCAGTGGGAGCGGGAGCGGTGTCGGGGAGCTGTTTTTT. Full variable domain (remainder filled in from reference TRBV2 and TRBJ2-2): EPEVTQTPSHQVTQMGQEVILRCVPISNHLYFYWYRQILGQKVEFLVSFYNNEISEKSEIFDDQFSVERPDGSNFTLKIRSTKLEDSAMYFCASSGSGSGVGELFFGEGSRLTVL.

The V gene is TRBV5-1, the J gene TRBJ2-2; 11 bases are a match to TRBD2. Germline CDR1 and CDR2: SGHRS and YFSETQ. The J segment lost 6 bases and the V segment lost 0 bases, leaving 1 base of the junction unmatched. The CDR3 is 15 residues long. CDR3 sequence: CASSLALAGAGELFF. As DNA, the CDR3 is TGCGCCAGCAGCTTGGCACTAGCGGGAGCCGGGGAGCTGTTTTTT.

This chain connects TRBV7-8 to TRBJ2-6; tentatively, D is TRBD1 or TRBD2 (5 bases each). The CDR3 is 16 residues long. The V end was cut by 10 bases, the J end by 0 bases, with 16 bases between. In germline, CDR1 is SGHVS, CDR2 FQNEAQ. The CDR3 spells CATISGTYSGANVLTF. DNA for the CDR3: TGTGCCACCATCTCCGGGACCTACTCTGGGGCCAACGTCCTGACTTTC.

This clonotype was seen many times. The chain uses TRBV2 and TRBJ1-4; 8 nucleotides agree with TRBD1. V shed 10 bases, J shed 7 bases, and the junction held 8 bases outside the gene matches. The CDR3 runs to 13 residues. Germline loops: CDR1 SNHLY, CDR2 FYNNEI. CDR3 DNA: TGTGCCACCCTGACAGGGGTTGGTGAAAAACTGTTTTTT. Its protein product is CATLTGVGEKLFF.

This clonotype was counted between two and nine times. The J gene is TRBJ2-1, the V gene TRBV12-3 or TRBV12-4; maybe TRBD2 (6 bases). The CDR3 loop spans 15 amino acids. Trimming shortened V by 6 bases and J by 4 bases, and 16 bases separated the two germline ends. This chain's CDR3 is CASSRRDFGYNEQFF. CDR3 in DNA: TGTGCCAGCAGCCGCCGGGACTTTGGGTACAATGAGCAGTTCTTC.

This clonotype was recorded many times. This chain uses TRBV2 with TRBJ2-7; TRBD1 matches at 8 bases. Germline V gives CDR1 SNHLY, CDR2 FYNNEI. J was trimmed by 12 bases and V by 7 bases; bases with no gene match: 5. The CDR3 runs to 10 residues. The CDR3 here is CASMLDRGYF. The CDR3, as DNA: TGTGCCAGCATGCTCGACAGGGGGTACTTC.

This chain uses TRBV6-6 with TRBJ2-5; TRBD1 might be the D (6 bases). V was clipped by 6 bases and J by 5 bases, with 13 bases between them. CDR1 and CDR2 (germline): MNHNY, SVGAGI (reference sequence). This CDR3 is built from 13 residues. The CDR3 nucleotides are TGTGCCAGCAGGCAACAGGGTGTCGAGACCCAGTACTTC. Residues: CASRQQGVETQYF.

This clonotype has ten or more counts. This rearrangement joins TRBV7-2 to TRBJ1-1; D uncertain. V lost 2 bases and J 7 bases, leaving 8 bases between the germline ends. The CDR3 loop spans 12 amino acids. Germline V gene lookup returns CDR1 SGHTA and CDR2 FQGNSA. CDR3 sequence: CASSLNTYEAFF. The CDR3 nucleotides are TGTGCCAGCAGCTTAAACACCTATGAAGCTTTCTTT.